This record concerns one TCR beta chain sequence. This sample stems from a study of blood T cell repertoires in COVID-19. Study-wide background: PBMCs, B-cell-depleted T cells, or T cells were the source of the cDNA or gDNA that made up the material.

Per germline, CDR1 MNHEY and CDR2 SVGAGI. The CDR3 extends over 16 amino acids. The V and J ends lost 0 bases and 6 bases, in that order; junction bases with no gene match: 3. Participants were aged about 18 to 100 years from approximately 23 US areas. In the source study's methods: Amplification with reference gene primers provided the estimates of nucleated cell counts. Assay used: immunoSEQ multiplex PCR; TCRdb lists only in-frame clones, some missing. Clone size and V and J calls were adopted from that table, with D and trimming inferred from the DNA. The repertoire consists of roughly 250,000 clones, with approximately 84% occurring once and the leading ten covering about 3.3%.

The sample consisted of PBMCs or T cells enriched from blood (not recorded which). The TCR was taken from a woman aged 40 to 50 with acute COVID-19. The V gene is TRBV6-5, the J gene TRBJ2-1; 12 bases align to TRBD2. The CDR3, as DNA: TGTGCCAGCAGTTACTCGACTAGCGGGAGTCGCAATGAGCAGTTCTTC. This encodes CASSYSTSGSRNEQFF.